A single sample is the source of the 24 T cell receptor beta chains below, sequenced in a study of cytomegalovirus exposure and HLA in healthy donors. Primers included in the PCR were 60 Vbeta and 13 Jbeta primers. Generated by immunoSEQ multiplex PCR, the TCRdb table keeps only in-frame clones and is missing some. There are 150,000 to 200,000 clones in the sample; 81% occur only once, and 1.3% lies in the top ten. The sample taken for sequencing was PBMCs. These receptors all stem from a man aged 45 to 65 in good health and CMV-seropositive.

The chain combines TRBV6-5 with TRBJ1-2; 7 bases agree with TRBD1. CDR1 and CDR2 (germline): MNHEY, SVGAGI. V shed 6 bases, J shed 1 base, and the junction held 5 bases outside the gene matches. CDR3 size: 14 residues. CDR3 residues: CASRKTGHNYGYTF. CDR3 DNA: TGTGCCAGCAGGAAGACAGGGCATAACTATGGCTACACCTTC.

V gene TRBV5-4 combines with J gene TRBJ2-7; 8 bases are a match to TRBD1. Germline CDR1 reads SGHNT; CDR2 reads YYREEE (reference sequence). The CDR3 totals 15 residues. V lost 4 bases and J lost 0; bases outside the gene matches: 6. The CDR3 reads CASSPRQGTSYEQYF. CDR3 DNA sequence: TGTGCCAGCAGCCCCCGACAGGGGACCTCCTACGAGCAGTACTTC.

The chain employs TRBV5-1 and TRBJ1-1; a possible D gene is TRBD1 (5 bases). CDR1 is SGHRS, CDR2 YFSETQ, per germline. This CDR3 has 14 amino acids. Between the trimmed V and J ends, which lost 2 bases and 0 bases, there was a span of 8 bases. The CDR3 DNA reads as TGCGCCAGCAGCTTCGGGGGTTTGAACACTGAAGCTTTCTTT. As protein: CASSFGGLNTEAFF.

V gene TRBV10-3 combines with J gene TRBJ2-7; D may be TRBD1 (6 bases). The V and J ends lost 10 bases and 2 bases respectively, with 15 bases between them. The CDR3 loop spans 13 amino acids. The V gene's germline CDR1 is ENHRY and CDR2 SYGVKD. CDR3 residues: CATSQGGTYEQYF. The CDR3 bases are TGTGCCACTTCACAGGGTGGAACCTACGAGCAGTACTTC.

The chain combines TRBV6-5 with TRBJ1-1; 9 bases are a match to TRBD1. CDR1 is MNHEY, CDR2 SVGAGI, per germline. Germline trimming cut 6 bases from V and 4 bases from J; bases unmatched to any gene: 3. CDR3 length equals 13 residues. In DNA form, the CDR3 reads TGTGCCAGCAGGGGGACAGGGATCACTGAAGCTTTCTTT. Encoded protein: CASRGTGITEAFF.

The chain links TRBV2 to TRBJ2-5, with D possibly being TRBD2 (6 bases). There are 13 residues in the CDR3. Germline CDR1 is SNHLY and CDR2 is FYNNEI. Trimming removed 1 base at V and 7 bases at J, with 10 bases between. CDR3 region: CASSEGRGGTQYF. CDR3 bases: TGTGCCAGCAGTGAAGGCCGGGGAGGGACCCAGTACTTC.

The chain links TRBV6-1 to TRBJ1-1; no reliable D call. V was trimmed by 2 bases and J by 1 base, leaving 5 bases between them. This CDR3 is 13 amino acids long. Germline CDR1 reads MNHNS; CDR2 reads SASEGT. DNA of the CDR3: TGTGCCAGCAGTGAAAACAGGAACACTGAAGCTTTCTTT. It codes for CASSENRNTEAFF.

In nucleotides, the CDR3 is TGTGCCAGCAGCCGAATCCACAGGGCCAGGGGGACCTACGAGCAGTACTTC. It codes for CASSRIHRARGTYEQYF. J is TRBJ2-7 and V is TRBV7-6; 7 bases align to TRBD1. This CDR3 comprises 17 residues. Trimming cost V 5 bases and J 2 bases; bases outside gene matches: 15. The germline CDR1 and CDR2 sequences are SGHVS and FNYEAQ.

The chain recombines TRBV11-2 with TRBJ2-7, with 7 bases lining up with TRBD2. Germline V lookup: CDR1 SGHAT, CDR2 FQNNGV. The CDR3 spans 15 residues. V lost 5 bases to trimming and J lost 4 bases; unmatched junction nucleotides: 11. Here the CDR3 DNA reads TGTGCCAGCAGCGGGCGGGGCGGGAGTAGGTACGAGCAGTACTTC. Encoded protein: CASSGRGGSRYEQYF.

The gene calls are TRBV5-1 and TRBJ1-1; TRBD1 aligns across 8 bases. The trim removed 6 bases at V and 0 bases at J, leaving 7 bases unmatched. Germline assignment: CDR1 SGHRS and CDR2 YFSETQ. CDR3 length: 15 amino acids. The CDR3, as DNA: TGCGCCAGCAAACTAGGGACAGGAATGAACACTGAAGCTTTCTTT. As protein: CASKLGTGMNTEAFF.

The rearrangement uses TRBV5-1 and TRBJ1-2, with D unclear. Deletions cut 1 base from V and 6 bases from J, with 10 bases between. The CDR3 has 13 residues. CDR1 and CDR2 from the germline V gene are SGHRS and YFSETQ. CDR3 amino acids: CASSLNRVNGYTF. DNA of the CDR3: TGCGCCAGCAGCTTGAATCGGGTCAATGGCTACACCTTC.

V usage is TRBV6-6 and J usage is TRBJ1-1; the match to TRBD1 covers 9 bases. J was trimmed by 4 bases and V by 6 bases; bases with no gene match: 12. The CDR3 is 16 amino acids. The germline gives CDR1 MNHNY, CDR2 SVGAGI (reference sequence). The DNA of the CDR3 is TGTGCCAGCAGCCCCGGACAGGGGACGATGGGCACTGAAGCTTTCTTT. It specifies CASSPGQGTMGTEAFF.

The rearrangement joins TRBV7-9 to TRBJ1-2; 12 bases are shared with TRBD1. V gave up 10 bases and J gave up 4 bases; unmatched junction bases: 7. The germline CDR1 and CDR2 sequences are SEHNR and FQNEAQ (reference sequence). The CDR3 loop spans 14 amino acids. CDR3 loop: CATSGTGGIYGYTF. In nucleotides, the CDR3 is TGTGCCACCTCAGGGACAGGGGGCATCTATGGCTACACCTTC.

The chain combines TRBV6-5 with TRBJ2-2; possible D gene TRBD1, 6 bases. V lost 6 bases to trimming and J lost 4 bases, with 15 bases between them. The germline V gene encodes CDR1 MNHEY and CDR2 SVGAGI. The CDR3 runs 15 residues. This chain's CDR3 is CASSRYRVGTGELFF. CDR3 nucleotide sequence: TGTGCCAGCAGCAGATACAGGGTGGGCACCGGGGAGCTGTTTTTT.

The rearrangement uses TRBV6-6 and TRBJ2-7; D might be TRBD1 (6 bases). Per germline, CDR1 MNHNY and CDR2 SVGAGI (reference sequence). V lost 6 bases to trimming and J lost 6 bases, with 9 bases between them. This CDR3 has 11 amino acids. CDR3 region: CASRKGVEQYF. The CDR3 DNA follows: TGTGCCAGCAGAAAGGGGGTCGAGCAGTACTTC.

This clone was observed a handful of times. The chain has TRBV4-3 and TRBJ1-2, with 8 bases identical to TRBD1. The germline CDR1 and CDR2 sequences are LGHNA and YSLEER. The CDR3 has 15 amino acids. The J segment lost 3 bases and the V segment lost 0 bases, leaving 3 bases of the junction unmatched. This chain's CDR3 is CASSQDGQGDYGYTF. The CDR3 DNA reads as TGCGCCAGCAGCCAAGATGGACAGGGAGACTATGGCTACACCTTC.

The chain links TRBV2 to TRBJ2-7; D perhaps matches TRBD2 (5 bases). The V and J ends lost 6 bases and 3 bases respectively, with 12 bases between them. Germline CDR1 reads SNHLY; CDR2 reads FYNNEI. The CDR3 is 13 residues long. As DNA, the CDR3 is TGTGCCAGCAGAAGAAGCGGAGACTACGAGCAGTACTTC. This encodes CASRRSGDYEQYF.

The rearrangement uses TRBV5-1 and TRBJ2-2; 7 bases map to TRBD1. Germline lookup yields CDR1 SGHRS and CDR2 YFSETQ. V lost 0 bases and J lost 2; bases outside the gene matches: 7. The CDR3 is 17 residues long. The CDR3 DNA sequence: TGCGCCAGCAGCTTGGCGTTTGGGACAGTTAACACCGGGGAGCTGTTTTTT. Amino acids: CASSLAFGTVNTGELFF.

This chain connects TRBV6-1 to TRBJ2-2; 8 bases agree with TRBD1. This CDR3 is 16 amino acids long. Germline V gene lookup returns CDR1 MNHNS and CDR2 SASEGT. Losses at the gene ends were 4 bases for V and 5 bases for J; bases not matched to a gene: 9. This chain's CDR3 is CASSGTQGVRTGELFF. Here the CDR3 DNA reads TGTGCCAGCAGTGGAACACAGGGGGTTAGGACCGGGGAGCTGTTTTTT.

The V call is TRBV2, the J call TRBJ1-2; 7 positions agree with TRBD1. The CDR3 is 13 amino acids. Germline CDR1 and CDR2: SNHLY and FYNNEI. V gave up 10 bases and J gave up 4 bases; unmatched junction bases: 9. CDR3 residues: CATSDRESYGYTF. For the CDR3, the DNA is TGTGCCACCTCAGACAGGGAGAGCTATGGCTACACCTTC.

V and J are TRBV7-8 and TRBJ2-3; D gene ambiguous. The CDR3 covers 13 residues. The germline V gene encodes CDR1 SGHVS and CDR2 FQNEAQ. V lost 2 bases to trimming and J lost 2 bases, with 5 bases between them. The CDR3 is CASSLQFTDTQYF. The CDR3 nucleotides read TGTGCCAGCAGCTTACAATTCACAGATACGCAGTATTTT.

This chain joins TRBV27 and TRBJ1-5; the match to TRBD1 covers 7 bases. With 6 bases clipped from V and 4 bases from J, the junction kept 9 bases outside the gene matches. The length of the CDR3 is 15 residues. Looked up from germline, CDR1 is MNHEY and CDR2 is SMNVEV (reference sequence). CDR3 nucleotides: TGTGCCAGCAGCCCCAGACAGGGCGGGAATCAGCCCCAGCATTTT. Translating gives CASSPRQGGNQPQHF.

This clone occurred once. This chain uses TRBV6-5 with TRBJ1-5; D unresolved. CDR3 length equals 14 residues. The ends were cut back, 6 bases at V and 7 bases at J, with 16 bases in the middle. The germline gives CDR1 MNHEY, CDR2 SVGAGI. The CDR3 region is CASSTSNGRQPQHF. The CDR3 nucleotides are TGTGCCAGCAGCACTTCCAATGGCAGGCAGCCCCAGCATTTT.

Written as DNA, the CDR3 is TGTGCCAGCAGTATCCTACAGGGGAGCGCTGAAGCTTTCTTT. Its protein is CASSILQGSAEAFF. The chain uses TRBV27 and TRBJ1-1; 7 bases are a match to TRBD1. Per germline, CDR1 MNHEY and CDR2 SMNVEV (reference sequence). V gave up 5 bases and J gave up 6 bases; unmatched junction bases: 9. The CDR3 is made up of 14 amino acids.